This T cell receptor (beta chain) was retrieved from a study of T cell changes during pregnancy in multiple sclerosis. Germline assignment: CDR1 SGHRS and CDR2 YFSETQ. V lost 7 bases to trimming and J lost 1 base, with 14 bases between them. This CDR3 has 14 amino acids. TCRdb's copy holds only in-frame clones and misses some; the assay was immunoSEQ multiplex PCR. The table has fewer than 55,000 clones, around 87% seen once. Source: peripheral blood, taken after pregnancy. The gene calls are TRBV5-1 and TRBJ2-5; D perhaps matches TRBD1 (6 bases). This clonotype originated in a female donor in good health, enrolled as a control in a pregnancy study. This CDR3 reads CASASAGVQETQYF. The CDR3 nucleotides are TGCGCCAGCGCTTCGGCAGGGGTCCAAGAGACCCAGTACTTC.